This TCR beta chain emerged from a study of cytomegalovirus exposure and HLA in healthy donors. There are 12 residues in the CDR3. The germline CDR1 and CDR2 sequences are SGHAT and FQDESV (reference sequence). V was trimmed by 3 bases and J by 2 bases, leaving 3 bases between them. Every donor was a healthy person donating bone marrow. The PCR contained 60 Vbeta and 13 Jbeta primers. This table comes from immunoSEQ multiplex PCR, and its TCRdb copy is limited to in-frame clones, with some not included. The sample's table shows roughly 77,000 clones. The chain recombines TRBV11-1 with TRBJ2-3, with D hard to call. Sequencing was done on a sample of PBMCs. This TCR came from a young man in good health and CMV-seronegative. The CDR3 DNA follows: TGTGCCAGCAGCTTTTACACAGATACGCAGTATTTT. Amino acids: CASSFYTDTQYF.